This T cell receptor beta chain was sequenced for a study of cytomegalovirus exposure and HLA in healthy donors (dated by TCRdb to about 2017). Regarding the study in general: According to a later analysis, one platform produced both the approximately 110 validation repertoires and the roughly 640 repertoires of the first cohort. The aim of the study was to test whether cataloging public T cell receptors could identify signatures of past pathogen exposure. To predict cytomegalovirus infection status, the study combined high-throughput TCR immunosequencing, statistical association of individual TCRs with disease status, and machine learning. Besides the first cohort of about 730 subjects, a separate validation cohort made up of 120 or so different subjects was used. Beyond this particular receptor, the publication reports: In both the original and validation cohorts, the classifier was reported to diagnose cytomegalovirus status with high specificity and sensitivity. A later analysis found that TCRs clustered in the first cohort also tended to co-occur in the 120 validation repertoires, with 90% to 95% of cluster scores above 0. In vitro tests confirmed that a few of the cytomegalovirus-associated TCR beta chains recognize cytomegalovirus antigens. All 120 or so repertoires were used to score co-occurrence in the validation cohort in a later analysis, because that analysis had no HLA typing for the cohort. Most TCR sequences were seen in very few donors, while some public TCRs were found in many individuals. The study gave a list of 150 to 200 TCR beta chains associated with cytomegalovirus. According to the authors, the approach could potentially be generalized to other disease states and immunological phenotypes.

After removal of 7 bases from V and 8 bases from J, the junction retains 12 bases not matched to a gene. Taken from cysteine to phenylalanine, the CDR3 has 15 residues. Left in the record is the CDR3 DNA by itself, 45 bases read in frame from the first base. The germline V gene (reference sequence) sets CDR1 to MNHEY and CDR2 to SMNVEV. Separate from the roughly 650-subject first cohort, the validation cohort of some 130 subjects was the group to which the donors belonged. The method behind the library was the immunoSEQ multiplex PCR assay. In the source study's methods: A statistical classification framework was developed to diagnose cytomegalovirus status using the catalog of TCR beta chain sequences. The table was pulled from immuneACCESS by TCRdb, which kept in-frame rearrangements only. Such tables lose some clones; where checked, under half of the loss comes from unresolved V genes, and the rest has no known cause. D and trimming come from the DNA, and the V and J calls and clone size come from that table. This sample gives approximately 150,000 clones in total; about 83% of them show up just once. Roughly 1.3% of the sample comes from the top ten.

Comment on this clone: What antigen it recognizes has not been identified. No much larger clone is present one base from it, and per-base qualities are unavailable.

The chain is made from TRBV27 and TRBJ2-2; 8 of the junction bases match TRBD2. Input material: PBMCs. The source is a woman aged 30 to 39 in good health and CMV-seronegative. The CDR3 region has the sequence CASTTRGEGRGELFF. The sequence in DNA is TGTGCCAGCACGACGCGGGGGGAGGGAAGAGGGGAGCTGTTTTTT.